The clone carrying this T cell receptor (beta chain) was picked up a small number of times. Its antigen is not known. Hyperthyroidism in these 18- to 65-year-old patients was newly diagnosed, lasting under 2 months. Sampling approximately 11 ml of fresh peripheral blood provided the PBMCs. The data derive from a study of Graves' ophthalmopathy and Graves' hyperthyroidism. Overall study results and limits: Ophthalmopathy progression was predicted by the model at 60% to 71% sensitivity and about 79% specificity. Among expanded thyroid clonotypes above 0.001 frequency, most also occurred in blood.

The germline CDR1 and CDR2 sequences are SGHRS and YFSETQ. V was pared by 4 bases and J by 6 bases, with 8 bases between. CDR3 length equals 13 residues. Beta-chain TCR CDR3 regions were amplified from RNA transcripts. The authors performed first-round RT-PCR with HTBI primers and then a second-round multiplex PCR. TCRdb independently ran MiXCR on the multiplex PCR reads; one entry per CDR3 protein. The sample lists approximately 410,000 distinct CDR3 sequences, less than 20% occurring once. The sequenced sample was peripheral blood. V usage is TRBV5-1 and J usage is TRBJ1-6; D is unresolved. The TCR comes from a young woman with stable Graves' hyperthyroidism. CDR3 in DNA: TGCGCCAGCAGCGTGGAAATTAATTCACCCCTCCACTTT. It specifies CASSVEINSPLHF.